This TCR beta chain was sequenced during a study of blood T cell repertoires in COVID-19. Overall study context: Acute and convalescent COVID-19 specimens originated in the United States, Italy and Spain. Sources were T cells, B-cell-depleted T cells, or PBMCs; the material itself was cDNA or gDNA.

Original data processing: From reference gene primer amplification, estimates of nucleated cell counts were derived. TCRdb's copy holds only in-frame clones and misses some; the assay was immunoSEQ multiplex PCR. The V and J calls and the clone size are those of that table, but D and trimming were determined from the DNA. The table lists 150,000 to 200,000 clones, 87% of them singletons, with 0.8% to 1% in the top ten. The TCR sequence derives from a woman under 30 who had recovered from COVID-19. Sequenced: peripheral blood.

As DNA, the CDR3 is TGTGCCAGCAGTGAATATTCGAGAGGGACTGAAGCTTTCTTT. This gives the protein CASSEYSRGTEAFF. The chain combines TRBV2 with TRBJ1-1; D unclear. This CDR3 is built from 14 residues. Trimming left V 2 bases short and J 5 bases short, with 12 bases between. Per the germline V gene, CDR1 is SNHLY and CDR2 is FYNNEI.